This TCR beta chain appears in the sequencing data of a study of T cell changes during pregnancy in multiple sclerosis. Measured with immunoSEQ multiplex PCR; TCRdb has only the in-frame clones, and not every one. The sample holds 30,000 to 35,000 clones, roughly 90% seen once. The length of the CDR3 is 16 residues. V shed 2 bases and J 4 bases; nucleotides not matched to a gene: 7. Germline V gene lookup returns CDR1 SGHAT and CDR2 FQDESV (reference sequence). The chain links TRBV11-1 to TRBJ2-2, with TRBD2 matching over 7 bases. The sample in question was CD8+ T cells from peripheral blood mononuclear cells, obtained after pregnancy. This clonotype originated in a female donor with multiple sclerosis, enrolled in a pregnancy study. CDR3 residues: CASSLRGLRGTGELFF. CDR3 in DNA: TGTGCCAGCAGCTTAAGGGGACTAAGGGGCACCGGGGAGCTGTTTTTT.